What follows are 17 T cell receptor beta chains derived from one specimen sequenced in a study of beta chain features in type 1 diabetes. cDNA synthesis used the whole RNA isolate, giving expressed TCRB sequences. TCRdb's copy holds only in-frame clones and misses some; the assay was immunoSEQ multiplex PCR. The table shows over 700,000 clones, with 17% occurring only once. Material: naive CD4+ T cells from blood. The receptors here all came from a woman under 30 in good health.

This clone was detected only a few times. Other DNA sequences from this sample encode an identical CDR3 as well. The CDR3 DNA follows: TGTGCCAGCCGAGGGAGTGGATCCTACGAGCAGTACTTC. Translated, it gives CASRGSGSYEQYF. This chain links TRBV27 with TRBJ2-7; maybe TRBD2 (5 bases). Germline values: CDR1 MNHEY, CDR2 SMNVEV (reference sequence). This CDR3 has 13 amino acids. The germline V and J ends were trimmed by 8 bases and 1 base, with 12 bases remaining between them.

This chain links TRBV28 with TRBJ2-7, with TRBD1 as a possible D gene (5 bases). CDR1 is MDHEN and CDR2 is SYDVKM in the germline V gene. This CDR3 has 14 residues. With 3 bases removed from V and 0 bases from J, the gap between germline ends came to 9 bases. The CDR3 sequence: CASSLPTASYEQYF. In nucleotides, the CDR3 is TGTGCCAGCAGTTTGCCGACAGCCTCCTACGAGCAGTACTTC.

Of note for this clone: Other DNA sequences in this sample translate to the same CDR3. The genes are TRBV9 and TRBJ2-1; 8 nucleotides line up with TRBD2. J was trimmed by 4 bases and V by 0 bases; bases with no gene match: 3. Germline lookup yields CDR1 SGDLS and CDR2 YYNGEE. This CDR3 contains 15 residues. The chain's CDR3 is CASSVATSGYNEQFF. CDR3 sequence (DNA): TGTGCCAGCAGCGTAGCCACTAGCGGATACAATGAGCAGTTCTTC.

The chain links TRBV19 to TRBJ1-2; TRBD1 agrees at 7 bases. The CDR3 is 13 residues long. The germline V gene encodes CDR1 LNHDA and CDR2 SQIVND (reference sequence). Trimming at V came to 5 bases and at J to 3 bases, leaving 3 bases not matched to a gene. CDR3 residues: CASSLTGDYGYTF. CDR3 nucleotides: TGTGCCAGTAGTCTTACAGGGGACTATGGCTACACCTTC.

A few counts support this clone. The identical CDR3 is also encoded by other nucleotide sequences in the sample. The chain combines TRBV7-2 with TRBJ2-6; D gene ambiguous. Germline loops: CDR1 SGHTA, CDR2 FQGNSA. V was trimmed by 1 base and J by 1 base, leaving 5 bases between them. This CDR3 has 15 amino acids. The CDR3: CASSLVRSGANVLTF. CDR3 coding DNA: TGTGCCAGCAGCTTAGTCCGGTCTGGGGCCAACGTCCTGACTTTC.

Concerning this clone: The same CDR3 arises from other DNA sequences in this sample as well. The J gene is TRBJ2-2, the V gene TRBV5-1; 11 bases are shared with TRBD2. The germline gives CDR1 SGHRS, CDR2 YFSETQ. The CDR3 covers 15 residues. Losses at the gene ends were 4 bases for V and 3 bases for J; bases not matched to a gene: 2. The CDR3, as DNA: TGCGCCAGCAGCATGGGACTAGCGGACACCGGGGAGCTGTTTTTT. It translates to CASSMGLADTGELFF.

The V gene is TRBV7-3, the J gene TRBJ2-4; D not resolved. CDR1 is SGHTA, CDR2 FQGTGA, per germline. V was trimmed by 3 bases and J by 6 bases, leaving 9 bases between them. The CDR3 sequence is 13 residues long. This CDR3 reads CASSLSTGNIQYF. For the CDR3, the DNA is TGTGCCAGCAGCTTGAGTACGGGAAACATTCAGTACTTC.

A note on this clone: Other DNA sequences within the sample encode an identical CDR3. The chain combines TRBV5-1 with TRBJ2-5; D is ambiguous. Germline CDR1 and CDR2: SGHRS and YFSETQ. This CDR3 has 15 residues. V was shortened by 0 bases and J by 2 bases, with 11 bases between the two germline ends. CDR3 in amino acids: CASSLVAGQQETQYF. In nucleotides, the CDR3 is TGCGCCAGCAGCTTGGTGGCAGGCCAGCAAGAGACCCAGTACTTC.

The chain uses TRBV7-2 and TRBJ2-1; no definite D call. Trimming removed 5 bases at V and 5 bases at J, with 13 bases between. The CDR3 extends over 14 amino acids. CDR1 SGHTA and CDR2 FQGNSA come from the germline V gene. CDR3 residues: CASSRPALNNEQFF. CDR3 nucleotide sequence: TGTGCCAGCAGCCGCCCAGCCCTAAACAATGAGCAGTTCTTC. Based on the CDR3 plus reference TRBV7-2 and TRBJ2-1, the full variable domain is GAGVSQSPSNKVTEKGKDVELRCDPISGHTALYWYRQSLGQGLEFLIYFQGNSAPDKSGLPSDRFSAERTGGSVSTLTIQRTQQEDSAVYLCASSRPALNNEQFFGPGTRLTVL.

The sample holds a few counts of this clone. This chain connects TRBV7-3 to TRBJ2-5, with 8 bases aligning to TRBD2. V lost 5 bases to trimming and J lost 2 bases; unmatched junction nucleotides: 7. This CDR3 is 15 amino acids long. Germline values: CDR1 SGHTA, CDR2 FQGTGA. The CDR3 is CASSRSAGEQETQYF. CDR3 DNA sequence: TGTGCCAGCAGCCGGTCAGCGGGAGAACAAGAGACCCAGTACTTC.

A few counts support this clone. V is TRBV27 and J is TRBJ2-5; TRBD2 might be the D (6 bases). Trimming took off 5 bases at V and 1 base at J, with 14 bases between the two ends. Germline CDR1 is MNHEY and CDR2 is SMNVEV (reference sequence). CDR3 size: 15 residues. CDR3 sequence (DNA): TGTGCCAGCAGTCCTAGGGCGGGACCCCAAGAGACCCAGTACTTC. Protein: CASSPRAGPQETQYF.

The table lists this clone with a few counts. The junction does not match germline at one end; this may be a read error. The rearrangement uses TRBV5-6 and TRBJ2-7; maybe TRBD2 (6 bases). CDR1 is SGHDT and CDR2 is YYEEEE in the germline V gene. The CDR3 is 12 residues long. The CDR3 bases are TGTGCCAGCAGATGGAGTGCGGGACTCTGGGACTTC. As protein: CASRWSAGLWDF.

This clone was recorded a few times. The chain carries TRBV11-1 and TRBJ2-7; D could derive from TRBD1 or TRBD2 (6 bases each). CDR3 length: 15 residues. The V and J ends lost 5 bases and 3 bases respectively, with 17 bases between them. Per the germline V gene, CDR1 is SGHAT and CDR2 is FQDESV (reference sequence). The CDR3 sequence: CASSPRGQINYEQYF. CDR3 coding DNA: TGTGCCAGCAGCCCTCGGGGGCAGATTAACTACGAGCAGTACTTC.

The rearrangement joins TRBV18 to TRBJ2-1; D not certain. Germline V lookup: CDR1 KGHSH, CDR2 LQKENI. This CDR3 has 15 residues. Trimming stripped 3 bases from V and 2 bases from J, with 11 bases between. This CDR3 is CASSPLLETYNEQFF. As DNA, the CDR3 is TGTGCCAGCTCACCGCTTCTAGAAACCTACAATGAGCAGTTCTTC.

V is TRBV7-9 and J is TRBJ2-1, with D possibly matching TRBD1 (6 bases). CDR3 length equals 16 residues. Between the trimmed V and J ends, which lost 5 bases and 0 bases, there was a span of 14 bases. CDR1 and CDR2 from the germline V gene are SEHNR and FQNEAQ (reference sequence). The CDR3 loop reads CASSIGTLSSYNEQFF. CDR3 nucleotides: TGTGCCAGCAGCATCGGGACATTGAGCTCCTACAATGAGCAGTTCTTC.

This clone turned up a few times. The chain links TRBV10-3 to TRBJ2-7; the match to TRBD1 covers 7 bases. Trimming cost V 9 bases and J 4 bases; bases outside gene matches: 12. Germline CDR1 and CDR2: ENHRY and SYGVKD. The CDR3 extends over 14 amino acids. CDR3 sequence reads: CAMGSRQGGYEQYF. The CDR3 DNA is TGTGCCATGGGATCTCGACAGGGCGGGTACGAGCAGTACTTC.

A few counts support this clone. This sequence joins TRBV29-1 and TRBJ1-1; D gene unclear. CDR1 is SQVTM, CDR2 ANQGSEA, per germline. The V gene lost 0 bases and the J gene lost 1 base, with 6 bases spanning the gap. CDR3 size: 13 residues. Here the CDR3 reads CSVEDTGNTEAFF. CDR3 sequence (DNA): TGCAGCGTTGAAGATACGGGGAACACTGAAGCTTTCTTT. The variable domain in full, completed from reference TRBV29-1 and TRBJ1-1, reads SAVISQKPSRDICQRGTSLTIQCQVDSQVTMMFWYRQQPGQSLTLIATANQGSEATYESGFVIDKFPISRPNLTFSTLTVSNMSPEDSSIYLCSVEDTGNTEAFFGQGTRLTVV.